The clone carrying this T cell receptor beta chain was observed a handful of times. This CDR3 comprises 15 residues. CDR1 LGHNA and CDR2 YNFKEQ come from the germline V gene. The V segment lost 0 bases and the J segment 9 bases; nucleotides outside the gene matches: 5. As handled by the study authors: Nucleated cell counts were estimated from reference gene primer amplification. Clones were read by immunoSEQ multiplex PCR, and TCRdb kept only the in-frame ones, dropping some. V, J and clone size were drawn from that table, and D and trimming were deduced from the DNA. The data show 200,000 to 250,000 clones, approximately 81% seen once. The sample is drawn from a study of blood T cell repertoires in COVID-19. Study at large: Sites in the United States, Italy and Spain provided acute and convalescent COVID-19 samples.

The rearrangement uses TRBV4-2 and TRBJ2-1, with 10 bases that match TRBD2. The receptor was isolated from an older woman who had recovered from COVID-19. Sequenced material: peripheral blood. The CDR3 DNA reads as TGTGCCAGCAGCCAAGATGGGACTAGCGTACGTGAGCAGTTCTTC. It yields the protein CASSQDGTSVREQFF.